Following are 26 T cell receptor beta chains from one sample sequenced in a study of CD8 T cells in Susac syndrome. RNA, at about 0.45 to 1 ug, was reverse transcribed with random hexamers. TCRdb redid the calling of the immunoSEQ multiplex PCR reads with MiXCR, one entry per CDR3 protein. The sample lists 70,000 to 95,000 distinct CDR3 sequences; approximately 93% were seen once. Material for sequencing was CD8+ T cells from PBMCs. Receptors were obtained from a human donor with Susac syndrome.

The DNA of the CDR3 is TGTGCCAGCAGCTACGGCGGACACACTGAAGCTTTCTTT. The encoded protein is CASSYGGHTEAFF. The rearrangement uses TRBV7-9 and TRBJ1-1; unclear D gene. The CDR3 runs to 13 residues. CDR1 is SEHNR and CDR2 is FQNEAQ in the germline V gene (reference sequence). Trimming took 4 bases from V and 3 from J, leaving 9 bases between them.

This chain's CDR3 is CSARDRGNYGYTF. The CDR3 region has the DNA TGCAGTGCTAGAGATAGGGGCAACTATGGCTACACCTTC. The chain is built from TRBV20-1 and TRBJ1-2; D is possibly TRBD1 (5 bases). The ends were cut back, 0 bases at V and 2 bases at J, with 7 bases in the middle. This CDR3 is 13 amino acids long. The germline V gene has CDR1 DFQATT and CDR2 SNEGSKA (reference sequence).

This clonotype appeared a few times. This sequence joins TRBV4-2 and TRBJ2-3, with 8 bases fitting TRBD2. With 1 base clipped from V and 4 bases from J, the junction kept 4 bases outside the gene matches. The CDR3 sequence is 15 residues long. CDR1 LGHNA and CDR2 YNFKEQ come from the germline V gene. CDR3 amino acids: CASSQATGGADTQYF. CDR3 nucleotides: TGTGCCAGCAGCCAAGCCACGGGAGGGGCAGATACGCAGTATTTT.

The CDR3 DNA sequence: TGCAGTGCTAACGAGCGGGACGGGTCCTACGAGCAGTACTTC. It encodes CSANERDGSYEQYF. The chain is built from TRBV20-1 and TRBJ2-7; TRBD2 agrees at 7 bases. With V trimmed by 4 bases and J by 1 base, 7 bases remained unmatched. There are 14 residues in the CDR3. Germline CDR1 and CDR2: DFQATT and SNEGSKA (reference sequence).

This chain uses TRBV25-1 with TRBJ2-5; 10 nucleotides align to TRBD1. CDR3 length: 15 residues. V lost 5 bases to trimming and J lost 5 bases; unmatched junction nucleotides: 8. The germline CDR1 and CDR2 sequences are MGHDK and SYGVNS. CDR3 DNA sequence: TGTGCCAGCAGTCAAGGACAGGGGGAGATTGAGACCCAGTACTTC. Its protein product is CASSQGQGEIETQYF.

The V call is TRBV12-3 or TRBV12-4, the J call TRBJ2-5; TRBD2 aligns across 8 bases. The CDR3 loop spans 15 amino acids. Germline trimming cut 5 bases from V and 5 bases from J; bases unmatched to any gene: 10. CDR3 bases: TGTGCCAGCAGTACGCCGGGACTAGGGAGGGAGACCCAGTACTTC. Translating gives CASSTPGLGRETQYF.

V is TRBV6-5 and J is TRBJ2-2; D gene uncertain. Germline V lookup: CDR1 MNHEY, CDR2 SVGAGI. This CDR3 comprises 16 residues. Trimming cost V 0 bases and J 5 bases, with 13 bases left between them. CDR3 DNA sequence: TGTGCCAGCAGTTACTCGAACACAGCTTCTACCGGGGAGCTGTTTTTT. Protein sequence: CASSYSNTASTGELFF.

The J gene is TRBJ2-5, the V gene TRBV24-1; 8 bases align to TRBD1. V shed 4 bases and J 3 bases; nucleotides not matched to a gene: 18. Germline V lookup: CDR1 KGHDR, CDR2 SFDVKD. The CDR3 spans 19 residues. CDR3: CATSDSGTGNNGPEETQYF. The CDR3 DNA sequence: TGTGCCACCAGTGACTCCGGGACAGGTAATAATGGACCGGAAGAGACCCAGTACTTC.

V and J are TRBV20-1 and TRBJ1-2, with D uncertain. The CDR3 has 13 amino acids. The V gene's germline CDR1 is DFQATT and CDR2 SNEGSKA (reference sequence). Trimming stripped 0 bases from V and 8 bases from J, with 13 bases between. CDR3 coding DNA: TGCAGTGCTAGAGACCGGGGTGAGACGGGCTACACCTTC. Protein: CSARDRGETGYTF.

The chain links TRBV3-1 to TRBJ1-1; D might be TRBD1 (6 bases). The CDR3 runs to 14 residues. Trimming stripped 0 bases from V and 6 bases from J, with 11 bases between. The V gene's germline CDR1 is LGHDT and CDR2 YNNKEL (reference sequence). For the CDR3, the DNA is TGTGCCAGCAGCCAAGATAGGGGGGTCCCTGAAGCTTTCTTT. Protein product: CASSQDRGVPEAFF. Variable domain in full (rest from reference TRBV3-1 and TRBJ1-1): DTAVSQTPKYLVTQMGNDKSIKCEQNLGHDTMYWYKQDSKKFLKIMFSYNNKELIINETVPNRFSPKSPDKAHLNLHINSLELGDSAVYFCASSQDRGVPEAFFGQGTRLTVV.

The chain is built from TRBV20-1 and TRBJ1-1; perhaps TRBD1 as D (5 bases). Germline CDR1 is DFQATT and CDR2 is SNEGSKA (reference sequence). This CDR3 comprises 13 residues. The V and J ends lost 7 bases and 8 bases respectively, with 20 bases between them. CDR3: CSVQRGEGFEAFF. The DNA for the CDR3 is TGCAGTGTTCAGCGGGGGGAAGGTTTCGAAGCTTTCTTT.

Written as DNA, the CDR3 is TGCAGTGCTAGAGATTACAACAATCCCTACGAGCAGTACTTC. The encoded protein is CSARDYNNPYEQYF. The V call is TRBV20-1, the J call TRBJ2-7; D remains unclear. Germline CDR1 is DFQATT and CDR2 is SNEGSKA (reference sequence). CDR3 length: 14 amino acids. The V end was cut by 0 bases, the J end by 2 bases, with 11 bases between.

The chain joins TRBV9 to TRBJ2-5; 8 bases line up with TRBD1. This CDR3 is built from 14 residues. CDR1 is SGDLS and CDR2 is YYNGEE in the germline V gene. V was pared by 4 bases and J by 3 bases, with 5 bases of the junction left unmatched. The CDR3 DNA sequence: TGTGCCAGCAGCTCCGAGGACAGGGAAGAGACCCAGTACTTC. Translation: CASSSEDREETQYF.

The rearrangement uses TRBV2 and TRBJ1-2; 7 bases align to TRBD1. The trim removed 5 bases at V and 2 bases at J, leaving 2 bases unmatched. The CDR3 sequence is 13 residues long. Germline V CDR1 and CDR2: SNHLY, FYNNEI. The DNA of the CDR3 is TGTGCCAGCAGTAACAGGGGCAACTATGGCTACACCTTC. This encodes CASSNRGNYGYTF.

The CDR3 DNA sequence: TGTGCCTGGAGTGGCGGACAGGGCAATGAGCAGTTCTTC. This encodes CAWSGGQGNEQFF. The chain combines TRBV30 with TRBJ2-1, with 8 bases fitting TRBD1. The V and J ends lost 1 base and 6 bases, in that order; junction bases with no gene match: 2. The CDR3 consists of 13 residues. Germline V gene data show CDR1 as GTSNPN and CDR2 as SVGIG (reference sequence).

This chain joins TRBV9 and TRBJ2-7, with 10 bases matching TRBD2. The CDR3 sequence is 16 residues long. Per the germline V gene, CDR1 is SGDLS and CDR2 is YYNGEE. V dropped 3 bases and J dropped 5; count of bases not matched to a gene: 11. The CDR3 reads CASSEAEGGLADEQYF. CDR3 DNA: TGTGCCAGCAGCGAGGCGGAAGGTGGACTAGCGGACGAGCAGTACTTC.

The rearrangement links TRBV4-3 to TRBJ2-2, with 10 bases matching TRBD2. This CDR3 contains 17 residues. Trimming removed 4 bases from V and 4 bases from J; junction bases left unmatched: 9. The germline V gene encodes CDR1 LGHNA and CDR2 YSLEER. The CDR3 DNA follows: TGCGCCAGCAGCCGAATCGGACTAGCGGAAATCACCGGGGAGCTGTTTTTT. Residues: CASSRIGLAEITGELFF.

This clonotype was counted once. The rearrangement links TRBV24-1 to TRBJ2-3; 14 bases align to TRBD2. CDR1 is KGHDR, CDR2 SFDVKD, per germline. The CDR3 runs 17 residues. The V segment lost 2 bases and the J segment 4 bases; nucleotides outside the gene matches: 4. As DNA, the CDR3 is TGTGCCACCAGTGATTCCTGGACTAGCGGGAGGCCAGATACGCAGTATTTT. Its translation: CATSDSWTSGRPDTQYF.

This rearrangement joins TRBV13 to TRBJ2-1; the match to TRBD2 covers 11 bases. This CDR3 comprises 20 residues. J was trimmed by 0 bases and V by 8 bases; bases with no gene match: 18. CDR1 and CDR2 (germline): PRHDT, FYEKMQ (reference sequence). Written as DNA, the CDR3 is TGTGCCAGCCTCTCAGAAGGGGCTAGCGGGGGGAAGAGCTCCTACAATGAGCAGTTCTTC. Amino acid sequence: CASLSEGASGGKSSYNEQFF.

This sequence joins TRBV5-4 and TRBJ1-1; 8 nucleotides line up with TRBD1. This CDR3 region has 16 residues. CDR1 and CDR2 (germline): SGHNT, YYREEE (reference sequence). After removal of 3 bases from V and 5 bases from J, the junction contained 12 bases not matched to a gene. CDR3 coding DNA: TGTGCCAGCAGCTCGCTGCATACAGGGGGGATAACTGAAGCTTTCTTT. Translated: CASSSLHTGGITEAFF.

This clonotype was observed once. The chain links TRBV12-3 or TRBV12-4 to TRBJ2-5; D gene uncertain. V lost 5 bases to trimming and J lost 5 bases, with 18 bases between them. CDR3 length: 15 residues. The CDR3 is CASSPKAIPLETQYF. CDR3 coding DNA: TGTGCCAGCAGTCCAAAGGCCATACCCCTGGAGACCCAGTACTTC.

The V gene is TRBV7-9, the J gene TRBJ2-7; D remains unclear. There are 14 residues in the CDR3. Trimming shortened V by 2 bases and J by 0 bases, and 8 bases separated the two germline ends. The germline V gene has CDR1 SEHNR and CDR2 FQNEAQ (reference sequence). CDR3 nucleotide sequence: TGTGCCAGCAGCTTAAGCAAGTCCTCCTACGAGCAGTACTTC. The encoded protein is CASSLSKSSYEQYF.

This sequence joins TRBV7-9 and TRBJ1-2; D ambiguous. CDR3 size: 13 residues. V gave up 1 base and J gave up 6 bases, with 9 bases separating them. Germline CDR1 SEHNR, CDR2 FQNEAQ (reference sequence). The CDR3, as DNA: TGTGCCAGCAGCTTAGGGAATCTCGATGGCTACACCTTC. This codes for CASSLGNLDGYTF.

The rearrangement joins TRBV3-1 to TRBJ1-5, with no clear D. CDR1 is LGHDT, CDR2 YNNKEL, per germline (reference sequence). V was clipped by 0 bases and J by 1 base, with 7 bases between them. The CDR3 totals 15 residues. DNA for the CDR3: TGTGCCAGCAGCCAAGATCGGGAGAGCAATCAGCCCCAGCATTTT. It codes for CASSQDRESNQPQHF.

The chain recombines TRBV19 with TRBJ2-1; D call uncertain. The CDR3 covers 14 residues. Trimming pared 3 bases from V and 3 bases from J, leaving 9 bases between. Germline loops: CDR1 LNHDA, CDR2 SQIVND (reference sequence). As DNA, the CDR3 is TGTGCCAGTAGTATGTCATCCAGCTACAATGAGCAGTTCTTC. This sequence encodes CASSMSSSYNEQFF.

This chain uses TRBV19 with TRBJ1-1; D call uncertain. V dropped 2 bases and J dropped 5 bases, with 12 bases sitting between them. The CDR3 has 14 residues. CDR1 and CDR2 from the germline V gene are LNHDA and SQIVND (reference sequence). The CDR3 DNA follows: TGTGCCAGTAGTATAAAGGGAGGTGGGACTGAAGCTTTCTTT. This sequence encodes CASSIKGGGTEAFF.